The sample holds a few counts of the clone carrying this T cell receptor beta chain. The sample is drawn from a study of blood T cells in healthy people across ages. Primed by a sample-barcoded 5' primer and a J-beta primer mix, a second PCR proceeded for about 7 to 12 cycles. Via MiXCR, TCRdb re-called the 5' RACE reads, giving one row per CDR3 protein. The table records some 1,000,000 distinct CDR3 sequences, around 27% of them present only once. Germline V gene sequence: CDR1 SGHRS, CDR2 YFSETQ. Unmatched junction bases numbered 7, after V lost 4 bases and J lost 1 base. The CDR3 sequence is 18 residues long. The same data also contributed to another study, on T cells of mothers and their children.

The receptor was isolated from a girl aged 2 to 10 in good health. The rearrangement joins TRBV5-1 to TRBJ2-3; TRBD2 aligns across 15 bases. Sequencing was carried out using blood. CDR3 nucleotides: TGCGCCAGCAGCCCCGGGACTAGCGGGAGGCCCGGCACAGATACGCAGTATTTT. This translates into CASSPGTSGRPGTDTQYF.